This T cell receptor (beta chain) emerged from a study of T cells after yellow fever vaccination. Study outcomes and limitations: Most primary-vaccination clones reappeared after the booster (approximately 95% CD4, about 90% CD8).

This clonotype was counted many times. Its target is not known. Per germline, CDR1 DFQATT and CDR2 SNEGSKA (reference sequence). This CDR3 contains 17 residues. V was clipped by 2 bases and J by 0 bases; unmatched bases: 8. TCRdb reprocessed the 5' RACE reads with MiXCR, giving one entry per CDR3 protein. This table has 300,000 to 350,000 distinct CDR3 sequences, 3.5% to 5% appearing once. This TCR came from a young man who received the YFV17D yellow fever vaccine. The chain uses TRBV20-1 and TRBJ1-4; 8 bases are shared with TRBD1. Sequenced material: PBMCs, taken 15 days after the yellow fever booster vaccination. Here the CDR3 DNA reads TGCAGTGCTAGACGGGACAGGAGATACGCAACTAATGAAAAACTGTTTTTT. It codes for CSARRDRRYATNEKLFF.